Listed below are T cell receptor beta chains from one sample, sequenced in a study of shared clonotypes between healthy human individuals. Data came from immunoSEQ multiplex PCR; TCRdb stores just in-frame clones and leaves some out. This table holds a few hundred thousand clones, roughly three quarters found once. Sample: PBMCs. The receptors here all came from a woman aged 40 to 50 in good health. Some clones in this sample may be carry-over from other donors' samples. Both conserved end residues are part of each CDR3. A D gene is named only where the DNA matches it firmly. The size of a clone is reported for some rows only, either as once, few or many, or as a class for expanded clones.

D gene	J gene	clone size	V gene	CDR3 protein	CDR3 DNA
TRBD1	TRBJ2-3	once	TRBV9	CASSTGGRTDTQYF	TGTGCCAGCAGCACAGGGGGCCGGACAGATACGCAGTATTTT
TRBD1	TRBJ1-4	NA	TRBV11-2	CASSSTRQGGEKLFF	TGTGCCAGCAGCTCGACCAGACAGGGGGGGGAAAAACTGTTTTTT
NA	TRBJ2-7	NA	TRBV29-1	CSVDGGAGGRAYEQYF	TGCAGCGTTGATGGCGGGGCGGGTGGCAGGGCCTACGAGCAGTACTTC
NA	TRBJ1-2	many	TRBV30	CAWIMGAYGYTF	TGTGCCTGGATAATGGGCGCCTATGGCTACACCTTC
TRBD2	TRBJ2-5	NA	TRBV19	CASRSSGTSSIETQYF	TGTGCCAGTAGGAGCTCCGGGACTAGCAGTATAGAGACCCAGTACTTC
NA	TRBJ1-6	NA	TRBV27	CASSPRQGNSPLHF	TGTGCCAGCAGTCCACGCCAGGGTAATTCACCCCTCCACTTT
TRBD1	TRBJ2-4	NA	TRBV19	CASSMKGGASKNIQYF	TGTGCCAGTAGTATGAAAGGGGGCGCATCCAAAAACATTCAGTACTTC
TRBD1	TRBJ2-7	NA	TRBV7-9	CASSSRTGGYEQYF	TGTGCCAGCAGCTCCCGGACAGGGGGCTACGAGCAGTACTTC
NA	TRBJ2-1	NA	TRBV6-6	CASRDVRNRAEQFF	TGTGCCAGCAGAGACGTGCGGAATAGGGCTGAGCAGTTCTTC
NA	TRBJ1-2	NA	TRBV30	CAWSTRSRNYGYTF	TGTGCCTGGAGTACTCGCAGTCGTAACTATGGCTACACCTTC
NA	TRBJ1-5	NA	TRBV6-1	CASSGADNQPQHF	TGTGCCAGCAGTGGCGCTGACAATCAGCCCCAGCATTTT
NA	TRBJ2-1	NA	TRBV29-1	CSALGLPYNEQFF	TGCAGCGCCCTAGGGCTCCCCTACAATGAGCAGTTCTTC
TRBD1	TRBJ1-6	few	TRBV30	CAWGQGASNSPLHF	TGTGCCTGGGGACAGGGGGCTTCCAATTCACCCCTCCACTTT
NA	TRBJ2-3	NA	TRBV28	CASSSGAFTDTQYF	TGTGCCAGCAGTTCCGGGGCCTTCACAGATACGCAGTATTTT
TRBD1	TRBJ1-2	NA	TRBV7-6	CASSSLGQGNYGYTF	TGTGCCAGCAGCTCACTGGGACAGGGAAACTATGGCTACACCTTC
TRBD2	TRBJ2-1	NA	TRBV5-1	CASSSSGSRYNEQFF	TGCGCCAGCAGCTCGAGCGGGAGTCGGTACAATGAGCAGTTCTTC
NA	TRBJ2-1	NA	TRBV7-8	CASSLDVRSYNEQFF	TGTGCCAGCAGCTTAGATGTGCGCTCCTACAATGAGCAGTTCTTC
NA	TRBJ2-7	NA	TRBV4-3	CASSREEGHSYEQYF	TGCGCCAGCAGCCGTGAGGAGGGCCATTCCTACGAGCAGTACTTC
NA	TRBJ1-1	NA	TRBV27	CASSLSKGRHTEAFF	TGTGCCAGCAGTTTATCCAAGGGGAGGCATACTGAAGCTTTCTTT
NA	TRBJ2-3	NA	TRBV21-1	CASNRQLELGDTQYF	TGTGCCAGCAATAGACAGTTGGAGTTGGGGGATACGCAGTATTTT
NA	TRBJ2-7	NA	TRBV7-8	CASSLWAGRNRGEQYF	TGTGCCAGCAGCTTATGGGCGGGTAGAAATAGAGGCGAGCAGTACTTC
TRBD2	TRBJ2-1	NA	TRBV27	CASRALAGIRSYNEQFF	TGTGCCAGCAGGGCCCTAGCGGGAATACGGTCCTACAATGAGCAGTTCTTC
NA	TRBJ1-4	NA	TRBV6-1	CASSEWGNEKLFF	TGTGCCAGCAGTGAGTGGGGTAATGAAAAACTGTTTTTT
NA	TRBJ2-1	NA	TRBV4-3	CASSFVAGVYNEQFF	TGCGCCAGCAGCTTCGTTGCTGGAGTGTACAATGAGCAGTTCTTC
TRBD1	TRBJ1-6	NA	TRBV5-1	CASSLTGQGRSPLHF	TGCGCCAGCAGCTTAACAGGACAGGGAAGATCACCCCTCCACTTT
TRBD2	TRBJ2-1	NA	TRBV28	CASSKGASGDNEQFF	TGTGCCAGCAGTAAGGGAGCTAGCGGGGACAATGAGCAGTTCTTC
NA	TRBJ1-5	medium-sized	TRBV10-3	CAISRDNNQPQHF	TGTGCCATCAGCCGGGACAACAATCAGCCCCAGCATTTT
NA	TRBJ2-3	NA	TRBV19	CASRGDPDTQYF	TGTGCCAGTAGGGGGGATCCAGATACGCAGTATTTT
NA	TRBJ2-1	NA	TRBV4-1	CASSQDVTREQFF	TGCGCCAGCAGCCAAGACGTAACTAGAGAGCAGTTCTTC
TRBD1	TRBJ1-4	NA	TRBV5-4	CASSLGGQGEKLFF	TGTGCCAGCAGCTTGGGGGGACAGGGTGAAAAACTGTTTTTT
TRBD2	TRBJ2-3	NA	TRBV5-4	CASSGRVTDTQYF	TGTGCCAGTAGCGGGAGGGTCACAGATACGCAGTATTTT
NA	TRBJ1-5	once	TRBV6-5	CASRALVDNQPQHF	TGTGCCAGCAGGGCGCTGGTGGACAATCAGCCCCAGCATTTT
NA	TRBJ2-7	NA	TRBV27	CASSLYPRQKTTYEQYF	TGTGCCAGCAGTTTATATCCTCGACAGAAAACAACTTACGAGCAGTACTTC
TRBD2	TRBJ2-1	NA	TRBV4-2	CASSQEGLGDGNEQFF	TGTGCCAGCAGCCAAGAGGGACTAGGGGATGGCAATGAGCAGTTCTTC
NA	TRBJ1-2	NA	TRBV7-2	CASSSGRGNYGYTF	TGTGCCAGCAGCAGCGGGCGGGGTAACTATGGCTACACCTTC
NA	TRBJ2-1	NA	TRBV19	CASSIKWDIGSYNEQFF	TGTGCCAGTAGTATTAAGTGGGACATCGGGTCCTACAATGAGCAGTTCTTC
TRBD1	TRBJ1-5	NA	TRBV7-3	CASSLRELTGGFPNQPQHF	TGTGCCAGCAGCTTAAGGGAGCTGACAGGGGGCTTCCCCAATCAGCCCCAGCATTTT
TRBD1	TRBJ1-4	NA	TRBV29-1	CSAHGTGDEKLFF	TGCAGCGCCCACGGGACAGGGGATGAAAAACTGTTTTTT
TRBD2	TRBJ2-2	few	TRBV7-2	CASSLDSGGSAGELFF	TGTGCCAGCAGCTTAGACTCTGGCGGGAGTGCCGGGGAGCTGTTTTTT
NA	TRBJ1-2	NA	TRBV5-1	CASSSERGFYGYTF	TGCGCCAGCAGCTCGGAGAGGGGGTTCTATGGCTACACCTTC
TRBD1	TRBJ2-7	many	TRBV5-8	CASSSPDRIFYEQYF	TGTGCCAGCAGCTCTCCGGACAGGATTTTCTACGAGCAGTACTTC
TRBD2	TRBJ2-3	NA	TRBV9	CASSVDDHGRDTQYF	TGTGCCAGCAGCGTAGACGACCACGGGAGGGATACGCAGTATTTT
NA	TRBJ1-1	NA	TRBV10-3	CPTLGQGMNTEAFF	TGCCCCACCCTAGGGCAGGGAATGAACACTGAAGCTTTCTTT
NA	TRBJ2-2	NA	TRBV11-2	CASSLKGHTGELFF	TGTGCCAGCAGCTTGAAAGGGCACACCGGGGAGCTGTTTTTT
TRBD2	TRBJ2-1	NA	TRBV5-1	CASRTSGASSYNEQFF	TGCGCCAGCAGGACTAGCGGGGCGAGCTCCTACAATGAGCAGTTCTTC
NA	TRBJ1-1	few	TRBV10-3	CAISDRAATTEAFF	TGTGCCATCAGTGACAGGGCCGCGACCACTGAAGCTTTCTTT
TRBD2	TRBJ2-3	once	TRBV11-2	CASSSRIAGGVDTQYF	TGTGCCAGCAGCTCGCGGATAGCGGGAGGAGTAGATACGCAGTATTTT
TRBD1	TRBJ2-2	NA	TRBV30	CAWSVRTGYGELFF	TGTGCCTGGAGTGTGAGGACAGGGTACGGGGAGCTGTTTTTT
TRBD1	TRBJ2-7	NA	TRBV9	CASSGSPGTGWYEQYF	TGTGCCAGCAGCGGGAGCCCCGGGACAGGGTGGTACGAGCAGTACTTC
NA	TRBJ1-5	NA	TRBV9	CASSPGGGGNQPQHF	TGTGCCAGCAGCCCCGGGGGGGGCGGCAATCAGCCCCAGCATTTT
NA	TRBJ2-7	NA	TRBV7-9	CASSPMGDKYEQYF	TGTGCCAGCAGCCCCATGGGAGATAAGTACGAGCAGTACTTC